Following are 15 T cell receptor beta chains from one sample sequenced in a study of molecular identifiers for immune sequencing clone quantification. TCRdb re-derived calls from the PCR reads in MiXCR, one entry per CDR3 protein. The sample includes around 480,000 distinct CDR3 sequences, around 23% of them seen just once. The sequencing sample was made of naive CD8+ T cells from blood, with Jurkat cell RNA spiked in. Documented subset: FACS-sorted CD8+CD4-CCR7+CD45RA+ naive T cells. These receptor sequences come from a human donor in good health. Some libraries in this study had Jurkat cell RNA spiked in.

A word on this clonotype: This may be a read error: a much more frequent sequence differs by one nucleotide. This chain's CDR3 is CASSPYRDGYTF. The CDR3 bases are TGTGCCAGCAGCCCCTACAGGGACGGCTACACCTTC. The chain has TRBV9 and TRBJ1-2; the D gene is possibly TRBD1 (6 bases). Trimming took 4 bases from V and 8 from J, leaving 12 bases between them. Per the germline V gene, CDR1 is SGDLS and CDR2 is YYNGEE. This CDR3 is 12 amino acids long.

This clonotype has a count of ten or more. The V and J genes are TRBV7-9 and TRBJ2-1; D could derive from TRBD1 or TRBD2 (5 bases each). The CDR3 is made up of 15 amino acids. The V gene lost 5 bases and the J gene lost 8 bases, with 19 bases spanning the gap. Germline V gene lookup returns CDR1 SEHNR and CDR2 FQNEAQ (reference sequence). The chain's CDR3 is CASSPVSGPLDEQFF. The DNA of the CDR3 is TGTGCCAGCAGCCCCGTGTCGGGGCCCCTGGATGAGCAGTTCTTC.

Ten or more counts support this clonotype. The chain carries TRBV13 and TRBJ1-4; 8 bases are shared with TRBD1. Germline assignment: CDR1 PRHDT and CDR2 FYEKMQ (reference sequence). V dropped 5 bases and J dropped 10; count of bases not matched to a gene: 9. There are 14 residues in the CDR3. CDR3 nucleotide sequence: TGTGCCAGCAGCCTGGGACAGGCGGGAAGAAAACTGTTTTTT. It codes for CASSLGQAGRKLFF.

This clonotype was recorded once. The rearrangement uses TRBV3-1 and TRBJ1-4, with 7 bases lining up with TRBD1. CDR3 length equals 18 residues. After removal of 1 base from V and 5 bases from J, the junction contained 13 bases not matched to a gene. The V gene's germline CDR1 is LGHDT and CDR2 YNNKEL (reference sequence). The DNA of the CDR3 is TGTGCCAGCAGCCAAGGGACCGCCCCGGGACAGTTGAATGAAAAACTGTTTTTT. It yields the protein CASSQGTAPGQLNEKLFF.

Comment on this clonotype: One end of the junction varies from germline; a read error may be responsible. V usage is TRBV7-2 and J usage is TRBJ2-1; TRBD1 agrees at 8 bases. The CDR3 runs 13 residues. Looked up from germline, CDR1 is SGHTA and CDR2 is FQGNSA. The CDR3: CASSPTGAREQCF. DNA for the CDR3: TGTGCCAGCAGCCCGACAGGGGCAAGGGAGCAGTGCTTC.

This clonotype was counted only a few times. A much larger clone differs by one base, so this may be a read error. This sequence joins TRBV7-2 and TRBJ2-7, with a weak D call TRBD2 (5 bases). Trimming pared 5 bases from V and 6 bases from J, leaving 14 bases between. CDR1 and CDR2 from the germline V gene are SGHTA and FQGNSA. The CDR3 totals 13 residues. In DNA form, the CDR3 reads TGTGCCAGCAGCCAGGACCTAGCCAGCGAGCAGTACTTC. Encoded protein: CASSQDLASEQYF.

CDR3 in amino acids: CASSLVGRGSPNEQFF. The DNA of the CDR3 is TGTGCCAGCAGCTTAGTGGGCAGGGGGAGCCCCAATGAGCAGTTCTTC. The chain recombines TRBV7-6 with TRBJ2-1; TRBD1 matches 7 bases. The CDR3 has 16 amino acids. CDR1 and CDR2 (germline): SGHVS, FNYEAQ. Trimming removed 1 base from V and 6 bases from J; junction bases left unmatched: 9.

The chain has TRBV30 and TRBJ1-1, with 7 bases that match TRBD1. Germline V lookup: CDR1 GTSNPN, CDR2 SVGIG (reference sequence). After removal of 5 bases from V and 4 bases from J, the junction contained 4 bases not matched to a gene. There are 12 residues in the CDR3. The CDR3 sequence is CAWGAGGTEAFF. The CDR3 DNA reads as TGTGCCTGGGGGGCAGGGGGCACTGAAGCTTTCTTT.

Ten or more counts support this clonotype. V is TRBV4-3 and J is TRBJ2-7; the match to TRBD1 covers 12 bases. The CDR3 is made up of 16 amino acids. V shed 0 bases and J 6 bases; nucleotides not matched to a gene: 6. Looked up from germline, CDR1 is LGHNA and CDR2 is YSLEER. The CDR3 bases are TGCGCCAGCAGCCAAGACCACGGGACAGGGGGCTCCGAGCAGTACTTC. Its translation: CASSQDHGTGGSEQYF.

This clonotype has ten or more counts. The gene calls are TRBV6-2 or TRBV6-3 and TRBJ2-7; D is possibly TRBD2 (6 bases). This CDR3 region has 14 residues. Trimming cost V 5 bases and J 1 base, with 12 bases left between them. Germline CDR1 is MNHEY and CDR2 is SVGEGT. CDR3 nucleotides: TGTGCCAGCAGTCTTTACGGGGGTTCCTACGAGCAGTACTTC. It translates to CASSLYGGSYEQYF.

This clonotype was seen repeatedly, ten times or more. The chain employs TRBV7-2 and TRBJ2-3; 8 positions match TRBD2. CDR3 length: 15 residues. The germline CDR1 and CDR2 sequences are SGHTA and FQGNSA. The V segment lost 1 base and the J segment 4 bases; nucleotides outside the gene matches: 4. The CDR3 region has the DNA TGTGCCAGCAGCTTAGGCGGGGGGCCCGCAGATACGCAGTATTTT. Protein sequence: CASSLGGGPADTQYF.

This clonotype was seen at least ten times. V usage is TRBV27 and J usage is TRBJ2-7; weak D call: TRBD2 (6 bases). Trimming shortened V by 6 bases and J by 2 bases, and 17 bases separated the two germline ends. In germline, CDR1 is MNHEY, CDR2 SMNVEV (reference sequence). This CDR3 region has 15 residues. CDR3 loop: CASSPGLRITYEQYF. CDR3 nucleotides: TGTGCCAGCAGCCCGGGACTCAGGATAACCTACGAGCAGTACTTC.

DNA of the CDR3: TGTGCCAGCAGTGACCTCGGAGTTGTTTCGAGCGGTGCAACTAATGAAAAACTGTTTTTT. Translating gives CASSDLGVVSSGATNEKLFF. The chain has TRBV2 and TRBJ1-4, with D unclear. The CDR3 runs to 20 residues. From germline, CDR1 is SNHLY and CDR2 FYNNEI. The V end lost 3 bases, the J end lost 0 bases, and 23 bases lay between the germline ends.

The chain has TRBV3-1 and TRBJ2-5; possibly TRBD1 for D (5 bases). V dropped 1 base and J dropped 5 bases, with 11 bases sitting between them. The germline gives CDR1 LGHDT, CDR2 YNNKEL (reference sequence). The length of the CDR3 is 14 residues. The CDR3 DNA sequence: TGTGCCAGCAGCCAAGGGGCAGGGCCGGAGACCCAGTACTTC. Protein sequence: CASSQGAGPETQYF.

V and J are TRBV20-1 and TRBJ2-7; 7 nucleotides line up with TRBD2. The ends lost 5 bases at V and 5 bases at J; junction bases unmatched: 9. Germline V gene data show CDR1 as DFQATT and CDR2 as SNEGSKA (reference sequence). This CDR3 is built from 13 residues. The CDR3 sequence: CSALTGGSHEQYF. In nucleotides, the CDR3 is TGCAGTGCTCTGACGGGGGGTAGTCACGAGCAGTACTTC.